The 32 T cell receptor beta chains below come from one sample, sequenced in a study of regulatory T cells in long-lasting Graves disease. TCR beta libraries were built with iRepertoire HTBI primers and Arm-PCR of CDR3 regions. TCRdb redid the calling of the multiplex PCR reads with MiXCR, one entry per CDR3 protein. Among over 450,000 distinct CDR3 sequences listed, around 11% were seen once. The time point is: newly diagnosed GD, antithyroid drugs for less than 3 months. From RNA extracted from PBMCs, the TCR library was made. The same data also went into a second study, on T cells in Graves' hyperthyroidism and ophthalmopathy.

The starting material was peripheral blood mononuclear cells (PBMCs), obtained at new diagnosis, from a patient treated with antithyroid drugs. These receptors were obtained from a woman aged 25 to 45 with Graves disease.

This clonotype has at least ten counts. The chain couples TRBV6-2 or TRBV6-3 to TRBJ2-7; D tentatively reads TRBD1 or TRBD2 (5 bases each). CDR1 MNHEY and CDR2 SVGEGT come from the germline V gene. V shed 2 bases and J shed 5 bases, with 13 bases lying between them. The CDR3 totals 14 residues. The CDR3 here is CASSYAGAENEQYF. CDR3 nucleotide sequence: TGTGCCAGCAGTTACGCCGGGGCAGAGAACGAGCAGTACTTC.

The table lists this clonotype with many counts. This chain joins TRBV6-5 and TRBJ1-6; D not certain. Germline CDR1 and CDR2: MNHEY and SVGAGI. V was clipped by 0 bases and J by 8 bases, with 14 bases between them. This CDR3 is built from 16 residues. The CDR3 sequence is CASSYSRGRSYSPLHF. CDR3 nucleotides: TGTGCCAGCAGTTACTCGAGAGGGAGAAGCTATTCACCCCTCCACTTT.

This clonotype was seen only a few times. This chain joins TRBV20-1 and TRBJ2-1, with D perhaps TRBD1 (6 bases). The CDR3 totals 13 residues. Trimming took off 6 bases at V and 7 bases at J, with 16 bases between the two ends. CDR1 and CDR2 from the germline V gene are DFQATT and SNEGSKA (reference sequence). The CDR3 bases are TGCAGTGCAAACAGGGATAGGGGGAATGAGCAGTTCTTC. Amino acids: CSANRDRGNEQFF.

The chain recombines TRBV5-5 with TRBJ2-7, with D tentatively TRBD1 (5 bases). Trimming took off 1 base at V and 4 bases at J, with 12 bases between the two ends. Germline-derived CDR1 and CDR2 are SGHKS and YYEKEE (reference sequence). The CDR3 loop spans 14 amino acids. The CDR3 DNA reads as TGTGCCAGCAGCTTGTTTACAGGCATATACGAGCAGTACTTC. This gives the protein CASSLFTGIYEQYF.

The chain recombines TRBV10-3 with TRBJ1-2; D gene unclear. V lost 4 bases, J lost 4 bases, and 25 bases lay in between. The CDR3 totals 18 residues. Germline V gene data show CDR1 as ENHRY and CDR2 as SYGVKD. CDR3 in DNA: TGTGCCATCAGTGGAGGGTTAGGCCAGTCCCCTTCGGGCTATGGCTACACCTTC. Translation: CAISGGLGQSPSGYGYTF.

Here the CDR3 reads CSVVSGSSYEQYF. In nucleotides, the CDR3 is TGCAGCGTGGTCTCCGGGTCCAGTTACGAGCAGTACTTC. The rearrangement uses TRBV29-1 and TRBJ2-7; D remains unclear. The V gene's germline CDR1 is SQVTM and CDR2 ANQGSEA. V dropped 6 bases and J dropped 4 bases, with 16 bases sitting between them. This CDR3 contains 13 residues.

This clonotype was counted ten times or more. The chain couples TRBV27 to TRBJ1-1; D not resolved. CDR1 and CDR2 from the germline V gene are MNHEY and SMNVEV (reference sequence). V was shortened by 5 bases and J by 4 bases, with 14 bases between the two germline ends. The CDR3 has 14 amino acids. The CDR3 DNA reads as TGTGCCAGCAGTCACTTAAGCTATGGCACTGAAGCTTTCTTT. Translation gives CASSHLSYGTEAFF.

The chain is built from TRBV19 and TRBJ2-1; 10 positions agree with TRBD2. Germline V gene lookup returns CDR1 LNHDA and CDR2 SQIVND (reference sequence). CDR3 length: 15 amino acids. Losses at the gene ends were 6 bases for V and 4 bases for J; bases not matched to a gene: 6. CDR3 nucleotide sequence: TGTGCCAGTAGACGAGCGGGAGGGTTTTACAATGAGCAGTTCTTC. This codes for CASRRAGGFYNEQFF.

V usage is TRBV5-1 and J usage is TRBJ2-6; 8 nucleotides match TRBD2. Germline V gene data show CDR1 as SGHRS and CDR2 as YFSETQ. J lost 2 bases, V lost 0 bases, and 1 base had no gene match. This CDR3 has 16 residues. The CDR3 DNA is TGCGCCAGCAGCTTGGATAGCGGGGCTGGGGCCAACGTCCTGACTTTC. This codes for CASSLDSGAGANVLTF.

This clonotype was observed a handful of times. The chain joins TRBV4-3 to TRBJ1-4, with a weak D call TRBD1 (5 bases). The V end lost 0 bases, the J end lost 6 bases, and 14 bases lay between the germline ends. The CDR3 has 16 amino acids. The V gene's germline CDR1 is LGHNA and CDR2 YSLEER. The CDR3 spells CASSQDLGRFHEKLFF. The CDR3 DNA is TGCGCCAGCAGCCAAGATCTGGGACGGTTTCATGAAAAACTGTTTTTT.

This clonotype has more than one count but fewer than ten. This chain uses TRBV20-1 with TRBJ2-1; TRBD1 matches 10 bases. Germline-derived CDR1 and CDR2 are DFQATT and SNEGSKA (reference sequence). The CDR3 is made up of 16 amino acids. Trimming took 2 bases from V and 6 from J; bases not matched to a gene: 10. CDR3 nucleotides: TGCAGTGCTAGACGATATCCGGGACAGGGGACCAATGAGCAGTTCTTC. Residues: CSARRYPGQGTNEQFF.

There are many counts of this clonotype. V usage is TRBV6-1 and J usage is TRBJ2-5; 9 bases line up with TRBD1. Per germline, CDR1 MNHNS and CDR2 SASEGT. This CDR3 comprises 14 residues. The V and J ends lost 6 bases and 5 bases, in that order; junction bases with no gene match: 7. CDR3 bases: TGTGCCAGCAGGAAGGGACAGGGAGCGGAGACCCAGTACTTC. Translating gives CASRKGQGAETQYF.

In its sample, this clonotype was seen many times. This rearrangement joins TRBV6-1 to TRBJ2-2; TRBD2 matches 9 bases. The germline gives CDR1 MNHNS, CDR2 SASEGT. The CDR3 consists of 15 residues. Losses at the gene ends were 5 bases for V and 2 bases for J; bases not matched to a gene: 3. Here the CDR3 reads CASSHGTSNTGELFF. CDR3 nucleotide sequence: TGTGCCAGCAGTCACGGGACTAGCAACACCGGGGAGCTGTTTTTT.

This clonotype was seen at least ten times. V usage is TRBV30 and J usage is TRBJ1-1, with TRBD1 matching over 7 bases. J gave up 4 bases and V 5 bases, and 16 bases lay outside the gene matches. Germline V gene data show CDR1 as GTSNPN and CDR2 as SVGIG (reference sequence). The length of the CDR3 is 16 residues. CDR3 nucleotides: TGTGCCTGGGACCCTACCGACAGGGTCGGGGGCACTGAAGCTTTCTTT. Protein sequence: CAWDPTDRVGGTEAFF.

This clonotype appeared many times. The chain carries TRBV11-2 and TRBJ2-5; 8 nucleotides line up with TRBD1. Losses at the gene ends were 5 bases for V and 5 bases for J; bases not matched to a gene: 13. The V gene's germline CDR1 is SGHAT and CDR2 FQNNGV. The CDR3 spans 16 residues. This CDR3 reads CASSPRRQGAFETQYF. The CDR3 nucleotides are TGTGCCAGCAGCCCCCGAAGGCAGGGGGCGTTCGAGACCCAGTACTTC.

This clonotype was recorded at least ten times. The chain links TRBV19 to TRBJ2-6; 7 bases map to TRBD1. CDR1 LNHDA and CDR2 SQIVND come from the germline V gene (reference sequence). This CDR3 contains 15 residues. This chain's CDR3 is CATTGLYSGANVLTF. As DNA, the CDR3 is TGTGCTACGACAGGGTTATACTCTGGGGCCAACGTCCTGACTTTC. Full variable domain (remainder filled in from reference TRBV19 and TRBJ2-6): DGGITQSPKYLFRKEGQNVTLSCEQNLNHDAMYWYRQDPGQGLRLIYYSQIVNDFQKGDIAEGYSVSREKKESFPLTVTSAQKNPTAFYLCATTGLYSGANVLTFGAGSRLTVL.

This clonotype was found many times. V gene TRBV11-2 combines with J gene TRBJ2-1; 15 nucleotides align to TRBD2. This CDR3 is built from 17 residues. CDR1 and CDR2 from the germline V gene are SGHAT and FQNNGV. J was trimmed by 9 bases and V by 4 bases; bases with no gene match: 10. CDR3 sequence (DNA): TGTGCCAGCAGCTCCCCCCGGACTAGCGGGAGGGCATTTGAGCAGTTCTTC. This codes for CASSSPRTSGRAFEQFF.

The table lists this clonotype with many counts. The rearrangement links TRBV28 to TRBJ2-5; no clear D. Trimming pared 8 bases from V and 5 bases from J, leaving 12 bases between. CDR3 size: 12 residues. CDR1 is MDHEN, CDR2 SYDVKM, per germline. The CDR3 here is CASHQGTETQYF. The CDR3 DNA follows: TGTGCCAGCCACCAAGGCACGGAGACCCAGTACTTC.

This clonotype was seen a handful of times. This sequence joins TRBV20-1 and TRBJ2-3; possible D gene TRBD2, 6 bases. The CDR3 spans 12 residues. Germline V gene sequence: CDR1 DFQATT, CDR2 SNEGSKA (reference sequence). V was trimmed by 1 base and J by 4 bases, leaving 6 bases between them. This CDR3 is CSARGLADTQYF. CDR3 nucleotides: TGCAGTGCTAGAGGACTAGCAGATACGCAGTATTTT.

This clonotype was recorded at least ten times. CDR3 sequence (DNA): TGTGCCAGCAGCTTAGACACCACAATCTACCTTGATACGCAGTATTTT. This encodes CASSLDTTIYLDTQYF. V gene TRBV11-3 combines with J gene TRBJ2-3; no clear D. The CDR3 loop spans 16 amino acids. V lost 0 bases, J lost 6 bases, and 16 bases lay in between. Looked up from germline, CDR1 is SGHNT and CDR2 is YENEEA.

The sample holds many counts of this clonotype. V usage is TRBV28 and J usage is TRBJ2-5, with a weak D call TRBD2 (6 bases). Per germline, CDR1 MDHEN and CDR2 SYDVKM. This CDR3 has 14 amino acids. Trimming left V 6 bases short and J 6 bases short, with 17 bases between. CDR3 region: CASRKTGARKTQYF. In nucleotides, the CDR3 is TGTGCCAGCAGGAAGACGGGAGCCCGGAAGACCCAGTACTTC. Drawing the rest from reference TRBV28 and TRBJ2-5, the complete variable domain is DVKVTQSSRYLVKRTGEKVFLECVQDMDHENMFWYRQDPGLGLRLIYFSYDVKMKEKGDIPEGYSVSREKKERFSLILESASTNQTSMYLCASRKTGARKTQYFGPGTRLLVL.

Only a few counts were recorded for this clonotype. The gene calls are TRBV7-3 and TRBJ2-2; D ambiguous. Trimming took off 3 bases at V and 4 bases at J, with 9 bases between the two ends. Germline V lookup: CDR1 SGHTA, CDR2 FQGTGA. The CDR3 extends over 14 amino acids. The CDR3 bases are TGTGCCAGCAGCTTGGTTTGGGGCACCGGGGAGCTGTTTTTT. Translating it yields CASSLVWGTGELFF.

Many counts were recorded for this clonotype. This chain joins TRBV19 and TRBJ2-1; D possibly corresponds to TRBD1 (6 bases). Germline V lookup: CDR1 LNHDA, CDR2 SQIVND (reference sequence). CDR3 size: 15 residues. Trimming removed 5 bases at V and 3 bases at J, with 14 bases between. The CDR3 loop is CASSSRTANYNEQFF. The DNA for the CDR3 is TGTGCCAGTAGTTCTCGGACAGCTAACTACAATGAGCAGTTCTTC.

There are many counts of this clonotype. The chain links TRBV6-5 to TRBJ2-7, with D tentatively TRBD2 (5 bases). Germline values: CDR1 MNHEY, CDR2 SVGAGI. V was clipped by 2 bases and J by 6 bases, with 14 bases between them. The CDR3 extends over 14 amino acids. The CDR3 sequence: CASSYQLALSEQYF. For the CDR3, the DNA is TGTGCCAGCAGTTACCAGCTAGCCCTGAGCGAGCAGTACTTC.

The rearrangement links TRBV12-3 or TRBV12-4 to TRBJ1-3; the D is unclear. V lost 5 bases and J 0 bases, leaving 8 bases between the germline ends. The CDR3 loop spans 14 amino acids. The CDR3 here is CASSPAISGNTIYF. DNA for the CDR3: TGTGCCAGCAGTCCAGCGATCTCTGGAAACACCATATATTTT.

This clonotype was recorded many times. This rearrangement joins TRBV30 to TRBJ1-2, with D possibly being TRBD1 (5 bases). Germline lookup yields CDR1 GTSNPN and CDR2 SVGIG (reference sequence). V lost 4 bases and J 4 bases, leaving 10 bases between the germline ends. The CDR3 runs 12 residues. For the CDR3, the DNA is TGTGCCTGGATAAGGCAGGGCTATGGCTACACCTTC. Translating gives CAWIRQGYGYTF.

This clonotype was recorded many times. The chain uses TRBV30 and TRBJ1-2; TRBD1 agrees at 10 bases. Germline CDR1 GTSNPN, CDR2 SVGIG (reference sequence). The CDR3 has 15 residues. The J segment lost 6 bases and the V segment lost 2 bases, leaving 9 bases of the junction unmatched. CDR3 coding DNA: TGTGCCTGGAGTCCACGAGGGACAGGGGCCAATGGCTACACCTTC. Protein product: CAWSPRGTGANGYTF.

On this clonotype itself: It may be a read error: a sequence one base away is much more abundant. V usage is TRBV6-2 or TRBV6-3 and J usage is TRBJ2-5; D is possibly TRBD2 (5 bases). This CDR3 contains 14 residues. Germline-derived CDR1 and CDR2 are MNHEY and SVGEGT. CDR3 coding DNA: TGTGCCAGCAACCCCCTCCGGGGAGAAGAGATCCAGTACTTC. It codes for CASNPLRGEEIQYF.

This clonotype was observed at least ten times. The chain recombines TRBV2 with TRBJ2-2; no reliable D call. The CDR3 is 12 amino acids. CDR1 and CDR2 from the germline V gene are SNHLY and FYNNEI. Trimming shortened V by 6 bases and J by 4 bases, and 6 bases separated the two germline ends. CDR3 nucleotide sequence: TGTGCCAGCAGAAAGATCACCGGGGAGCTGTTTTTT. Translating gives CASRKITGELFF.

There are many counts of this clonotype. The V call is TRBV12-5, the J call TRBJ2-2, with D unresolved. The V gene lost 2 bases and the J gene lost 6 bases, with 7 bases spanning the gap. Looked up from germline, CDR1 is LGHNT and CDR2 is FRNRAP. CDR3 length: 13 amino acids. For the CDR3, the DNA is TGTGCTAGTGGTTTGCACACGGCCGGGGAGCTGTTTTTT. Protein: CASGLHTAGELFF.

Only one count was recorded for this clonotype. This may come from a read error, since a much larger clone is one base off. The gene calls are TRBV6-1 and TRBJ2-5; D unresolved. The CDR3 is 14 amino acids. Looked up from germline, CDR1 is MNHNS and CDR2 is SASEGT. The germline V and J ends were trimmed by 6 bases and 5 bases, with 16 bases remaining between them. The CDR3 DNA reads as TGTGCCAGCAGCCGAGTAGGGTCCGTGGAGACCCAGTACTTC. Translating gives CASSRVGSVETQYF.

The chain is built from TRBV12-3 or TRBV12-4 and TRBJ2-3; D is perhaps TRBD2 (6 bases). This CDR3 region has 16 residues. Trimming took 3 bases from V and 5 from J, leaving 18 bases between them. The CDR3 DNA follows: TGTGCCAGCAGTTTTAAAAGCGGGCCCGGGGAAGATACGCAGTATTTT. It yields the protein CASSFKSGPGEDTQYF.